These 3 T cell receptor beta chains were sequenced from one sample in a study of cytomegalovirus exposure and HLA in healthy donors. The study ran its PCR with 60 Vbeta and 13 Jbeta primers. Using immunoSEQ multiplex PCR, the repertoire was profiled, and TCRdb retains in-frame clones only, with some absent. The data show around 110,000 clones, with approximately 81% seen just once and approximately 4% held by the top ten. Sequencing used PBMCs. The receptors were sampled from a man aged 25 to 40 in good health and CMV-seropositive.

This clone was detected once. V is TRBV4-3 and J is TRBJ1-2, with 7 bases lining up with TRBD1. CDR3 length: 15 residues. The germline V gene encodes CDR1 LGHNA and CDR2 YSLEER. Germline trimming cut 6 bases from V and 6 bases from J; bases unmatched to any gene: 13. CDR3 amino acids: CASRRYPQGIDGYTF. CDR3 DNA sequence: TGCGCCAGCAGAAGATATCCACAGGGGATAGATGGCTACACCTTC.

The chain joins TRBV5-5 to TRBJ2-3; TRBD2 aligns across 7 bases. The CDR3 is made up of 13 amino acids. After removal of 3 bases from V and 9 bases from J, the junction contained 7 bases not matched to a gene. Germline CDR1 and CDR2: SGHKS and YYEKEE (reference sequence). CDR3: CASSSEGGGTQYF. The CDR3 nucleotides are TGTGCCAGCAGCTCTGAGGGCGGGGGAACGCAGTATTTT.

The chain carries TRBV4-3 and TRBJ2-5, with D possibly being TRBD1 (5 bases). CDR3 length: 13 amino acids. CDR1 LGHNA and CDR2 YSLEER come from the germline V gene. V lost 3 bases and J 3 bases, leaving 8 bases between the germline ends. The CDR3 bases are TGCGCCAGCAGCCAGGACACGGAAGAGACCCAGTACTTC. Its protein is CASSQDTEETQYF.